This TCR beta chain appears in the sequencing data of a study of T cells in Graves' hyperthyroidism and ophthalmopathy. The CDR3 totals 11 residues. V lost 5 bases to trimming and J lost 7 bases, with 11 bases between them. CDR1 is DFQATT and CDR2 is SNEGSKA in the germline V gene (reference sequence). From RNA transcripts, TCR beta CDR3 regions were amplified. First-round RT-PCR of the TCR CDR3 relied on the HTBI primer set. In TCRdb, the multiplex PCR reads were re-called with MiXCR into one record per CDR3 protein. The sample carries some 270,000 distinct CDR3 sequences, approximately 12% recorded once.

The rearrangement links TRBV20-1 to TRBJ1-2; no clear D gene. Material for sequencing was blood. This TCR was sampled from a woman in her twenties or thirties with Graves' hyperthyroidism that later progressed to Graves' ophthalmopathy. In DNA, the CDR3 is TGCAGTGCTCAGGACGGCTTTGGCTACACCTTC. Translated, it gives CSAQDGFGYTF.